This T cell receptor (beta chain) was sequenced for a study of T-cell reconstitution after alpha-beta-depleted transplantation in children. Preparing the TCRbeta library involved the use of unique molecular identifiers. TCRdb analysed the PCR reads with MiXCR anew, one entry per CDR3 protein. Of over 300,000 distinct CDR3 sequences listed, approximately 10% are singletons. This clonotype was detected many times. The CDR3 contains 14 residues. With V trimmed by 8 bases and J by 2 bases, 7 bases remained unmatched. CDR1 is SQVTM and CDR2 is ANQGSEA in the germline V gene. This receptor was obtained from a human donor who donated a stem cell graft to a child with acute lymphoblastic leukemia. The chain combines TRBV29-1 with TRBJ2-3; 10 nucleotides align to TRBD1. This specimen was PBMCs from the stem cell graft donor, taken from the stem cell graft. CDR3 region: CSSGTGEVTDTQYF. CDR3 coding DNA: TGCAGCTCCGGGACAGGGGAGGTCACAGATACGCAGTATTTT.